These 15 T cell receptor beta chains originate from one sample sequenced in a study of blood T cell repertoires in COVID-19. Assay used: immunoSEQ multiplex PCR; TCRdb lists only in-frame clones, some missing. The sample has around 200,000 clones; 88% are singletons. Sequencing was done on a sample of peripheral blood. These receptors originate from a young man with active or convalescent COVID-19.

This clone was recorded only once. The genes are TRBV20-1 and TRBJ2-3; D not certain. Trimming left V 5 bases short and J 2 bases short, with 5 bases between. The germline CDR1 and CDR2 sequences are DFQATT and SNEGSKA (reference sequence). The CDR3 is 11 amino acids. CDR3 amino acids: CSARSTDTQYF. The DNA of the CDR3 is TGCAGTGCTCGGTCCACAGATACGCAGTATTTT.

This chain connects TRBV24-1 to TRBJ2-5; 9 positions match TRBD1. Trimming at V came to 3 bases and at J to 5 bases, leaving 6 bases not matched to a gene. CDR3 size: 15 residues. Germline values: CDR1 KGHDR, CDR2 SFDVKD. CDR3 sequence reads: CATSDPRTGAETQYF. The CDR3 DNA reads as TGTGCCACCAGTGATCCCAGGACAGGGGCGGAGACCCAGTACTTC.

The chain couples TRBV29-1 to TRBJ1-1, with TRBD1 matching over 8 bases. The germline V gene has CDR1 SQVTM and CDR2 ANQGSEA. CDR3 size: 14 residues. Trimming at V came to 5 bases and at J to 4 bases, leaving 9 bases not matched to a gene. The CDR3 DNA sequence: TGCAGCGTTTTTAAGACAGGGGAGTCCACTGAAGCTTTCTTT. It specifies CSVFKTGESTEAFF.

This chain links TRBV5-5 with TRBJ2-1, with D uncertain. Germline-derived CDR1 and CDR2 are SGHKS and YYEKEE (reference sequence). The V end lost 3 bases, the J end lost 3 bases, and 4 bases lay between the germline ends. This CDR3 spans 12 amino acids. CDR3 amino acids: CASSSYYNEQFF. The DNA for the CDR3 is TGTGCCAGCAGCTCCTACTACAATGAGCAGTTCTTC.

The chain is built from TRBV2 and TRBJ2-3, with 8 bases aligning to TRBD2. Germline assignment: CDR1 SNHLY and CDR2 FYNNEI. The CDR3 covers 16 residues. V was pared by 2 bases and J by 2 bases, with 6 bases of the junction left unmatched. The CDR3 region has the DNA TGTGCCAGCAGTGAAAGGGCGGGAGGAACCACAGATACGCAGTATTTT. It is translated as CASSERAGGTTDTQYF.

The chain recombines TRBV4-1 with TRBJ2-7; TRBD2 might be the D (5 bases). Trimming pared 4 bases from V and 0 bases from J, leaving 13 bases between. CDR1 and CDR2 from the germline V gene are MGHRA and YSYEKL. The CDR3 sequence is 15 residues long. The CDR3 nucleotides read TGCGCCAGCAGCCGAATTCCGGGGTCCTCCTACGAGCAGTACTTC. This codes for CASSRIPGSSYEQYF.

The chain has TRBV6-5 and TRBJ1-1; TRBD1 aligns across 10 bases. The CDR3 has 15 amino acids. Germline loops: CDR1 MNHEY, CDR2 SVGAGI. With 5 bases clipped from V and 11 bases from J, the junction kept 14 bases outside the gene matches. The CDR3 DNA is TGTGCCAGCAGTAGTATATCCGGGACAGGGGTGATGGCTTTCTTT. Translated: CASSSISGTGVMAFF.

This rearrangement joins TRBV3-1 (or the pseudogene TRBV3-2) to TRBJ2-5, with 7 positions matching TRBD1. The CDR3 covers 13 residues. J gave up 5 bases and V 2 bases, and 2 bases lay outside the gene matches. Germline CDR1 reads LGHDT; CDR2 reads YNNKEL (reference sequence). The CDR3 DNA reads as TGTGCCAGCAGCCAATTCAGGGGGGAGACCCAGTACTTC. Translated: CASSQFRGETQYF.

V and J are TRBV7-9 and TRBJ2-3; 9 bases are a match to TRBD1. The CDR3 is 16 amino acids. Germline V gene data show CDR1 as SEHNR and CDR2 as FQNEAQ (reference sequence). Trimming cost V 4 bases and J 1 base; bases outside gene matches: 6. The CDR3 reads CASSSQTGGGTDTQYF. CDR3 nucleotide sequence: TGTGCCAGCAGCTCCCAGACAGGGGGAGGCACAGATACGCAGTATTTT.

CDR3 amino acids: CASSAAVLNSVQYF. The CDR3 DNA reads TGTGCCAGCAGCGCAGCGGTACTCAATAGTGTGCAGTACTTC. This chain uses TRBV7-8 with TRBJ2-7; D may be TRBD2 (5 bases). CDR1 and CDR2 (germline): SGHVS, FQNEAQ. The V and J ends lost 5 bases and 9 bases respectively, with 20 bases between them. The CDR3 extends over 14 amino acids.

The chain combines TRBV5-1 with TRBJ1-1; D is possibly TRBD1 (6 bases). Trimming cost V 4 bases and J 2 bases, with 12 bases left between them. Germline CDR1 and CDR2: SGHRS and YFSETQ. CDR3 size: 14 residues. In DNA, the CDR3 is TGCGCCAGCAGCACCGGACAGCCCAACACTGAAGCTTTCTTT. This gives the protein CASSTGQPNTEAFF.

This clone has just one count. V and J are TRBV28 and TRBJ2-1; tentative D call: TRBD1 (5 bases). CDR1 is MDHEN, CDR2 SYDVKM, per germline. Deletions cut 4 bases from V and 6 bases from J, with 16 bases between. The CDR3 contains 15 residues. In DNA form, the CDR3 reads TGTGCCAGCAGTTATGGACAAAGGTCAGGCAATGAGCAGTTCTTC. This sequence encodes CASSYGQRSGNEQFF.

The gene calls are TRBV2 and TRBJ2-2; a weak D match, TRBD1 (5 bases). The germline gives CDR1 SNHLY, CDR2 FYNNEI. This CDR3 region has 13 residues. Deletions cut 3 bases from V and 5 bases from J, with 7 bases between. As DNA, the CDR3 is TGTGCCAGCAGTGACAGGGTAACCGGGGAGCTGTTTTTT. Its translation: CASSDRVTGELFF.

This clone has a single count. The V and J genes are TRBV7-9 and TRBJ2-5, with D uncertain. CDR3 length: 12 amino acids. Deletions cut 4 bases from V and 5 bases from J, with 8 bases between. The germline CDR1 and CDR2 sequences are SEHNR and FQNEAQ (reference sequence). The CDR3 nucleotides read TGTGCCAGCAGCTCGGTCCCCGAGACCCAGTACTTC. Translating gives CASSSVPETQYF.

The J gene is TRBJ2-5, the V gene TRBV18; D is perhaps TRBD1 (6 bases). This CDR3 has 13 amino acids. Germline values: CDR1 KGHSH, CDR2 LQKENI. V lost 6 bases, J lost 2 bases, and 10 bases lay in between. The CDR3 bases are TGTGCCAGCTCCTGGACAGCGCAAGAGACCCAGTACTTC. It specifies CASSWTAQETQYF.